Presented here are 25 T cell receptor beta chains from one specimen sequenced in a study of blood T cell repertoires in COVID-19. Method: immunoSEQ multiplex PCR; TCRdb's copy keeps in-frame clones and lacks some. The table lists roughly 250,000 clones, approximately 90% of them singletons. Material for sequencing was peripheral blood. All receptors come from a woman aged 40 to 50 who had recovered from COVID-19.

This sequence joins TRBV7-9 and TRBJ1-4, with a weak D call TRBD1 (6 bases). Germline V gene data show CDR1 as SEHNR and CDR2 as FQNEAQ (reference sequence). The length of the CDR3 is 17 residues. V lost 5 bases to trimming and J lost 7 bases, with 23 bases between them. The chain's CDR3 is CASSTLLGTREGEKLFF. The CDR3 DNA sequence: TGTGCCAGCAGCACACTCTTGGGGACAAGGGAGGGTGAAAAACTGTTTTTT.

The J gene is TRBJ2-3, the V gene TRBV5-1; TRBD2 matches at 7 bases. From germline, CDR1 is SGHRS and CDR2 YFSETQ. The CDR3 length is 14 residues. The V segment lost 0 bases and the J segment 6 bases; nucleotides outside the gene matches: 4. In DNA form, the CDR3 reads TGCGCCAGCAGCTTGGGTAGTAGCGGGGATACGCAGTATTTT. This codes for CASSLGSSGDTQYF.

The V gene is TRBV9, the J gene TRBJ2-1; 8 nucleotides match TRBD2. Germline V lookup: CDR1 SGDLS, CDR2 YYNGEE. After removal of 0 bases from V and 12 bases from J, the junction contained 11 bases not matched to a gene. The CDR3 has 15 residues. For the CDR3, the DNA is TGTGCCAGCAGCGTAGGAGGCGGGAGGTCCGGGGGGCAGTTCTTC. Translating it yields CASSVGGGRSGGQFF.

The V call is TRBV14, the J call TRBJ2-2; D unclear. Looked up from germline, CDR1 is SGHDN and CDR2 is FVKESK. V was cut by 0 bases and J by 7 bases, with 6 bases left in between. This CDR3 spans 13 amino acids. The CDR3 here is CASSQDLGGELFF. In DNA, the CDR3 is TGTGCCAGCAGCCAAGATCTCGGCGGGGAGCTGTTTTTT.

The chain uses TRBV12-2 and TRBJ2-7; the DNA was not compared with TRBD2, the D call given in the table. TRBV12-2 is an annotated pseudogene. CDR3 length equals 16 residues. The CDR3 DNA follows: TGTGCAAGTCGCCTTAGCCCTAGCGGGCACACCTACGAGCAGTACGTC. As protein: CASRLSPSGHTYEQYV.

The chain couples TRBV10-3 to TRBJ2-1; D remains ambiguous. The length of the CDR3 is 16 residues. The V and J ends lost 6 bases and 1 base respectively, with 16 bases between them. Germline lookup yields CDR1 ENHRY and CDR2 SYGVKD. CDR3 loop: CAISAVAINSYNEQFF. The CDR3 bases are TGTGCCATCAGCGCGGTCGCTATAAATTCCTACAATGAGCAGTTCTTC.

J is TRBJ2-5 and V is TRBV11-2; 7 bases map to TRBD1. CDR3 length: 13 amino acids. Germline CDR1 reads SGHAT; CDR2 reads FQNNGV. After removal of 5 bases from V and 7 bases from J, the junction contained 7 bases not matched to a gene. This CDR3 is CASSPGTVGTQYF. The DNA for the CDR3 is TGTGCCAGCAGCCCCGGGACAGTGGGGACCCAGTACTTC.

The genes are TRBV5-1 and TRBJ2-2; D uncertain. V lost 7 bases and J 3 bases, leaving 4 bases between the germline ends. The CDR3 contains 11 residues. The germline V gene encodes CDR1 SGHRS and CDR2 YFSETQ. The CDR3 loop is CASSDTGELFF. The CDR3 bases are TGCGCCAGCTCGGACACCGGGGAGCTGTTTTTT.

V and J are TRBV6-2 or TRBV6-3 and TRBJ2-1; TRBD2 matches 7 bases. After removal of 2 bases from V and 2 bases from J, the junction contained 6 bases not matched to a gene. CDR3 length: 16 amino acids. Per the germline V gene, CDR1 is MNHEY and CDR2 is SVGEGT. The CDR3 nucleotides read TGTGCCAGCAGTTACGTGACGGGAGGCCCCTACAATGAGCAGTTCTTC. Translating gives CASSYVTGGPYNEQFF.

CDR3 DNA: TGTGCCAGCAGCCAAGGGGGACTAGCGGGCCCTGGATCCCCCTACAATGAGCAGTTCTTC. The encoded protein is CASSQGGLAGPGSPYNEQFF. The chain combines TRBV3-1 (or the pseudogene TRBV3-2) with TRBJ2-1, with TRBD2 identical over 12 bases. The CDR3 runs to 20 residues. The J segment lost 2 bases and the V segment lost 1 base, leaving 12 bases of the junction unmatched. Germline V gene lookup returns CDR1 LGHDT and CDR2 YNNKEL (reference sequence).

The CDR3 nucleotides are TGTGCCATCAGTGATGCGGCTAGCGGGAGGTACGAGCAGTACTTC. Residues: CAISDAASGRYEQYF. The rearrangement links TRBV10-3 to TRBJ2-7; 11 nucleotides agree with TRBD2. The CDR3 contains 15 residues. With 3 bases clipped from V and 4 bases from J, the junction kept 5 bases outside the gene matches. In germline, CDR1 is ENHRY, CDR2 SYGVKD.

CDR3 DNA: TGTGCCCACGAGCGGGACACAGATACGCAGTATTTT. As protein: CAHERDTDTQYF. J is TRBJ2-3 and V is TRBV30; 7 nucleotides match TRBD2. CDR3 length: 12 amino acids. Trimming at V came to 8 bases and at J to 2 bases, leaving 4 bases not matched to a gene. Germline assignment: CDR1 GTSNPN and CDR2 SVGIG (reference sequence).

The chain uses TRBV21-1 and TRBJ1-4; TRBD1 reflects the table's D call only, with no check against the DNA. TRBV21-1 is marked as a pseudogene. CDR3 length equals 16 residues. The chain's CDR3 is CASSTPGQGAGEKLFF. In nucleotides, the CDR3 is TGTGCCAGCAGCACCCCGGGACAGGGGGCTGGGGAAAAACTGTTTTTT.

This clone was detected only once. The CDR3 is CASTAEETQYF. The CDR3 DNA sequence: TGTGCCAGCACGGCGGAAGAGACCCAGTACTTC. The J gene is TRBJ2-5, the V gene TRBV7-9; D is undetermined. CDR1 is SEHNR, CDR2 FQNEAQ, per germline (reference sequence). The CDR3 is made up of 11 amino acids. V lost 7 bases to trimming and J lost 3 bases, with 6 bases between them.

The chain couples TRBV19 to TRBJ1-3, with D uncertain. Germline CDR1 and CDR2: LNHDA and SQIVND (reference sequence). CDR3 length: 16 residues. V was shortened by 3 bases and J by 0 bases, with 12 bases between the two germline ends. The CDR3 loop reads CASSMVSGDSGNTIYF. In DNA, the CDR3 is TGTGCCAGTAGTATGGTTTCAGGCGACTCTGGAAACACCATATATTTT.

J is TRBJ2-6 and V is TRBV5-5; weak D call: TRBD2 (6 bases). The V and J ends lost 4 bases and 2 bases respectively, with 10 bases between them. The CDR3 loop spans 15 amino acids. Germline V CDR1 and CDR2: SGHKS, YYEKEE (reference sequence). CDR3 sequence: CASSPAGPGANVLTF. The CDR3 DNA sequence: TGTGCCAGCAGCCCCGCGGGGCCTGGGGCCAACGTCCTGACTTTC.

The chain has TRBV5-4 and TRBJ2-3; 7 bases map to TRBD2. V gave up 0 bases and J gave up 1 base; unmatched junction bases: 5. The CDR3 consists of 16 residues. The germline V gene encodes CDR1 SGHNT and CDR2 YYREEE (reference sequence). CDR3 protein: CASSLGGGGGTDTQYF. CDR3 DNA sequence: TGTGCCAGCAGCTTGGGGGGGGGAGGGGGCACAGATACGCAGTATTTT.

The rearrangement links TRBV7-3 to TRBJ2-2; D uncertain. Looked up from germline, CDR1 is SGHTA and CDR2 is FQGTGA. V was pared by 5 bases and J by 4 bases, with 8 bases between. This CDR3 spans 13 amino acids. CDR3 sequence: CASSPEPTGELFF. The DNA of the CDR3 is TGTGCCAGCAGCCCGGAGCCCACCGGGGAGCTGTTTTTT.

The chain uses TRBV24-1 and TRBJ1-1; D gene uncertain. The germline V and J ends were trimmed by 10 bases and 4 bases, with 12 bases remaining between them. Germline V gene data show CDR1 as KGHDR and CDR2 as SFDVKD. The CDR3 has 12 residues. Here the CDR3 DNA reads TGTGCCACGAGCCGGGTTTTCACTGAAGCTTTCTTT. It specifies CATSRVFTEAFF.

This clone occurred a few times. The rearrangement joins TRBV30 to TRBJ1-6; D may be TRBD1 (5 bases). With 5 bases removed from V and 2 bases from J, the gap between germline ends came to 16 bases. The length of the CDR3 is 16 residues. The V gene's germline CDR1 is GTSNPN and CDR2 SVGIG (reference sequence). CDR3 sequence reads: CAWGTIGVAYNSPLHF. The CDR3, as DNA: TGTGCCTGGGGGACGATCGGGGTCGCCTATAATTCACCCCTCCACTTT. Drawing the rest from reference TRBV30 and TRBJ1-6, the complete variable domain is SQTIHQWPATLVQPVGSPLSLECTVEGTSNPNLYWYRQAAGRGLQLLFYSVGIGQISSEVPQNLSASRPQDRQFILSSKKLLLSDSGFYLCAWGTIGVAYNSPLHFGNGTRLTVT.

CDR3 loop: CAWTFGDSSYEQYF. CDR3 in DNA: TGTGCCTGGACCTTTGGCGACAGCTCCTACGAGCAGTACTTC. The chain has TRBV30 and TRBJ2-7; weak D call: TRBD1 (5 bases). Per the germline V gene, CDR1 is GTSNPN and CDR2 is SVGIG (reference sequence). This CDR3 contains 14 residues. Trimming pared 4 bases from V and 0 bases from J, leaving 13 bases between.

The sample holds one count of this clone. J is TRBJ2-7 and V is TRBV24-1, with D possibly matching TRBD2 (7 bases). The CDR3 length is 13 residues. Germline V gives CDR1 KGHDR, CDR2 SFDVKD. V was clipped by 12 bases and J by 4 bases, with 18 bases between them. CDR3 nucleotide sequence: TGTGCCCCGCAAGGGGGGGGGTTGTACGAGCAGTACTTC. It codes for CAPQGGGLYEQYF.

J is TRBJ1-2 and V is TRBV25-1, with TRBD1 matching 9 bases. The CDR3 runs 16 residues. The V gene end was trimmed by 1 base and the J gene end by 7 bases; junction bases not matched to a gene: 10. Germline lookup yields CDR1 MGHDK and CDR2 SYGVNS. The CDR3 DNA sequence: TGTGCCAGCAGTGAATCAGTTTTGGGACAGGGTCTTGGCTACACCTTC. Encoded protein: CASSESVLGQGLGYTF.

This clone was seen only once. The V and J genes are TRBV6-2 or TRBV6-3 and TRBJ1-2; D might be TRBD1 (5 bases). The V end lost 1 base, the J end lost 0 bases, and 12 bases lay between the germline ends. The CDR3 is 16 amino acids. CDR1 is MNHEY and CDR2 is SVGEGT in the germline V gene. In nucleotides, the CDR3 is TGTGCCAGCAGTTACTTTGGCGCGGGGGCTAACTATGGCTACACCTTC. It is translated as CASSYFGAGANYGYTF.

The CDR3 reads CASSPQGQGPETQYF. CDR3 in DNA: TGTGCCAGCAGCCCCCAAGGACAGGGTCCGGAGACCCAGTACTTC. V gene TRBV7-2 combines with J gene TRBJ2-5, with 8 bases that match TRBD1. CDR1 and CDR2 from the germline V gene are SGHTA and FQGNSA. V lost 5 bases, J lost 5 bases, and 10 bases stayed unmatched. The CDR3 loop spans 15 amino acids.